This section outlines one T cell receptor (beta chain) sequence together with its context. This CDR3 comprises 15 residues. Germline CDR1 and CDR2: KGHSH and LQKENI. V was pared by 1 base and J by 3 bases, with 12 bases between. The data were taken from a study of T cell responses to AZD1222 COVID-19 vaccine. Profiled with immunoSEQ multiplex PCR; TCRdb holds only in-frame clones, not every one. The sample holds approximately 150,000 clones; roughly nine tenths are singletons and the top ten take 1% to 1.5%. The sequencing here drew on peripheral blood, taken 28 days after the second AZD1222 dose. The J gene is TRBJ1-2, the V gene TRBV18, with D possibly matching TRBD1 (5 bases). This TCR came from an adult who received the AZD1222 COVID-19 vaccine. The CDR3, as DNA: TGTGCCAGCTCACCACAAAGGGGCCCCGACTATGGCTACACCTTC. Translation gives CASSPQRGPDYGYTF.